This TCR beta chain was captured in a study of shared clonotypes between healthy human individuals. The germline CDR1 and CDR2 sequences are MDHEN and SYDVKM. Trimming pared 0 bases from V and 5 bases from J, leaving 13 bases between. The CDR3 runs 16 residues. Here immunoSEQ multiplex PCR was the method, and the copy in TCRdb shows in-frame clones only, minus some. The profile shows about 710,000 clones, 73% of them singletons. The healthy adult donors were HIV-negative and reported no recent acute infections or vaccinations. The specimen sequenced was memory CD4+ T cells sorted from blood. Subset meaning: CD45RA-negative fraction. This receptor was identified in a woman aged 30 to 39 in good health. The V call is TRBV28, the J call TRBJ1-4; D uncertain. CDR3 region: CASSLWGPPPNEKLFF. CDR3 sequence (DNA): TGTGCCAGCAGTTTATGGGGTCCTCCGCCCAATGAAAAACTGTTTTTT.